This T cell receptor beta chain is drawn from a study of T-cell memory formation after mild COVID-19. Study-wide background: Largely, the TCR clusters proved donor specific.

Germline lookup yields CDR1 SNHLY and CDR2 FYNNEI. The J segment lost 5 bases and the V segment lost 9 bases, leaving 6 bases of the junction unmatched. This CDR3 has 14 amino acids. Only a few counts were recorded for this clonotype. TCRalpha and TCRbeta libraries used 5'RACE with constant-segment primers and UMIs. MiXCR was run by TCRdb on the 5' RACE reads, yielding one entry per CDR3 protein. The sample has roughly 610,000 distinct CDR3 sequences, 17% seen once. Specimen: PBMCs or a T cell subset sorted from them (not recorded which). V gene TRBV2 combines with J gene TRBJ2-3; TRBD1 matches 12 bases. The clonotype was recovered from an adult woman who had mild COVID-19 (a few samples of this study predate the infection). Cell type and time point are not known. This CDR3 reads CARAGTGGRDTQYF. CDR3 DNA sequence: TGTGCCAGGGCAGGGACAGGGGGCAGAGATACGCAGTATTTT.